This paragraph covers one T cell receptor beta chain sequence. The entry originates in a study of blood T cell repertoires in COVID-19. Measured with immunoSEQ multiplex PCR; TCRdb has only the in-frame clones, and not every one. The table records about 220,000 clones, 80% to 90% of them present only once. Germline CDR1 MNHEY, CDR2 SVGAGI. The V end was cut by 6 bases, the J end by 6 bases, with 14 bases between. This CDR3 comprises 13 residues. This chain joins TRBV6-5 and TRBJ1-2; D possibly corresponds to TRBD1 (5 bases). This clonotype was obtained from a woman aged 18-30 years in a cohort exposed to, infected with or recovered from COVID-19 (not recorded which). The sample taken for sequencing was PBMCs or T cells enriched from blood (not recorded which). CDR3 sequence: CASRRQNLDGYTF. In DNA form, the CDR3 reads TGTGCCAGCAGGCGACAGAACTTAGATGGCTACACCTTC.